Listed here is a single T cell receptor beta chain. The antigen is undetermined. This sample is part of a study of shared clonotypes between healthy human individuals. Overall study results and limits: Estimated richness was generally greater in naive than memory subsets.

TCRdb keeps only in-frame clones here, not all; method: immunoSEQ multiplex PCR. The sample carries around 2.5 million clones, roughly 93% recorded once. The CDR3 is made up of 12 amino acids. Germline lookup yields CDR1 WNHNN and CDR2 SYGVQD (reference sequence). The V and J ends lost 6 bases and 3 bases respectively, with 9 bases between them. Each sample came from a Caucasian adult donor living in Nashville, Tennessee. Sequenced material: naive CD4+ T cells from PBMCs. Described subset: CD45RA+ positively selected. The J gene is TRBJ2-7, the V gene TRBV10-1; no reliable D call. This clonotype was obtained from a man aged 18-30 years in good health. Some clones in this sample may be carry-over from other donors' samples. CDR3 DNA sequence: TGCGCCAGCAGCTTGGATCTCTACGAGCAGTACTTC. It specifies CASSLDLYEQYF.